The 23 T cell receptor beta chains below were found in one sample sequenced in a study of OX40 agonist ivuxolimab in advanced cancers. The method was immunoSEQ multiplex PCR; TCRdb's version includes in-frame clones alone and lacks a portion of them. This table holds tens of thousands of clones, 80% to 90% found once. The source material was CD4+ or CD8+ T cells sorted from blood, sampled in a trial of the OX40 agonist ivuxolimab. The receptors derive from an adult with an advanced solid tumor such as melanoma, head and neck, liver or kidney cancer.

As DNA, the CDR3 is TGTGCCAGCAGTCAACCCGGGACAGACTTAAACATTCAGTACTTC. This encodes CASSQPGTDLNIQYF. V and J are TRBV28 and TRBJ2-4; 7 nucleotides align to TRBD1. With V trimmed by 5 bases and J by 6 bases, 10 bases remained unmatched. This CDR3 region has 15 residues. Germline values: CDR1 MDHEN, CDR2 SYDVKM.

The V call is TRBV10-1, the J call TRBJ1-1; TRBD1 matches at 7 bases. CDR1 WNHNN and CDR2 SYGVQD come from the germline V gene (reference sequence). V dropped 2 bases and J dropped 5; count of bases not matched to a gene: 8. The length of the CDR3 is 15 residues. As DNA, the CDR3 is TGCGCCAGCAGTGAGATTCAAAGGGGACAGACTGAAGCTTTCTTT. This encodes CASSEIQRGQTEAFF.

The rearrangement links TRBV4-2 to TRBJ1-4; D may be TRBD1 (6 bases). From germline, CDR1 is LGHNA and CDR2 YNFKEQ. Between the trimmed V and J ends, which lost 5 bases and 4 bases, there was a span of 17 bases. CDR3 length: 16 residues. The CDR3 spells CASSSTTGQVNEKLFF. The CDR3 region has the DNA TGTGCCAGCAGCTCAACGACGGGACAAGTTAATGAAAAACTGTTTTTT.

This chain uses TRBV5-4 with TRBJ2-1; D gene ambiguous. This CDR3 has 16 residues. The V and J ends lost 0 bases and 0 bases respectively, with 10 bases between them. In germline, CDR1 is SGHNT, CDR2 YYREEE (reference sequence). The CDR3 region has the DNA TGTGCCAGCAGCTTGGAACCCCCTCACTCCTACAATGAGCAGTTCTTC. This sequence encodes CASSLEPPHSYNEQFF.

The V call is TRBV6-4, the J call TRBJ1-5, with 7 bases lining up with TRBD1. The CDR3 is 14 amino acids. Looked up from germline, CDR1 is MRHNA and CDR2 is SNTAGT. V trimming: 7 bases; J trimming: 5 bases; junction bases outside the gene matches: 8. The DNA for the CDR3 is TGTGCCAGCACCCAGGGGGGGATATATCAGCCCCAGCATTTT. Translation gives CASTQGGIYQPQHF.

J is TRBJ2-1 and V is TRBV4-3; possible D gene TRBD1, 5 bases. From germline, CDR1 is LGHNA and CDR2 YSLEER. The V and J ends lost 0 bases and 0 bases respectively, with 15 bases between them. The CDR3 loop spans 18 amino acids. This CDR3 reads CASSQDDTGTSSYNEQFF. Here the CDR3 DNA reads TGCGCCAGCAGCCAAGATGATACAGGCACGAGCTCCTACAATGAGCAGTTCTTC.

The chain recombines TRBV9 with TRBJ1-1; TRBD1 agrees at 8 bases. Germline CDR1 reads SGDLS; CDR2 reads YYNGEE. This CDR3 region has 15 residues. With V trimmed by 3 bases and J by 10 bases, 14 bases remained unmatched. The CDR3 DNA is TGTGCCAGCAGCGCCTTTCTAGCGGGACAGGAAGCAGCTTTCTTT. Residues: CASSAFLAGQEAAFF.

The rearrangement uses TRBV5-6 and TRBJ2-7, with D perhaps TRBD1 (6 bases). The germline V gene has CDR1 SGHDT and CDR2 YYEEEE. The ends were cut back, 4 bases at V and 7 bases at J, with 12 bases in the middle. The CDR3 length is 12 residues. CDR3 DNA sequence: TGTGCCAGCAGCCTACAGGGTTGGGAGCAGTACTTC. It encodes CASSLQGWEQYF.

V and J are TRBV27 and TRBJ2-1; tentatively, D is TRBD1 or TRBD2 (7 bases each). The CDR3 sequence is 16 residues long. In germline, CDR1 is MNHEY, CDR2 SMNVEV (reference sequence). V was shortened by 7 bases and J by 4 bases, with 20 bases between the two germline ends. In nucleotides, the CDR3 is TGTGCCAGCAACACTCTGACAGGGAGGGGATACAATGAGCAGTTCTTC. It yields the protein CASNTLTGRGYNEQFF.

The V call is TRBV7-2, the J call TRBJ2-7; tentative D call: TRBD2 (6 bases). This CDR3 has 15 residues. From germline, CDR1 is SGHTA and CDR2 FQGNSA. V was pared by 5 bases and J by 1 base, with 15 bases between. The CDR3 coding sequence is TGTGCCAGCAGCCCCCGAGGAGCGGGTTCCTACGAGCAGTACTTC. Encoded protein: CASSPRGAGSYEQYF.

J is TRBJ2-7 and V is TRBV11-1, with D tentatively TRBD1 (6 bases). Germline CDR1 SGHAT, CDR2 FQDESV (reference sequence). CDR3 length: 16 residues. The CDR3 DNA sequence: TGTGCCAGCAGCTTAGACGAGGGACACCCCTCCAACGAGCAGTACGTC. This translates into CASSLDEGHPSNEQYV.

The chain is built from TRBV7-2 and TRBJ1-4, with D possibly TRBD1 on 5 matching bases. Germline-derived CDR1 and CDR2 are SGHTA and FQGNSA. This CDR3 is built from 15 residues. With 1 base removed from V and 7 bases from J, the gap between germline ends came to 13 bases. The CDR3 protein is CASSLGGDLVEKLFF. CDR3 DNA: TGTGCCAGCAGCTTAGGAGGGGACCTTGTTGAAAAACTGTTTTTT.

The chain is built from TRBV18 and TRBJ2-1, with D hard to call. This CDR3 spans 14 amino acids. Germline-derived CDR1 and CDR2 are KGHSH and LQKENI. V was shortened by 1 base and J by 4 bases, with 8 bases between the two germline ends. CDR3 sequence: CASSPQKDYNEQFF. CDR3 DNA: TGTGCCAGCTCACCACAGAAGGATTACAATGAGCAGTTCTTC.

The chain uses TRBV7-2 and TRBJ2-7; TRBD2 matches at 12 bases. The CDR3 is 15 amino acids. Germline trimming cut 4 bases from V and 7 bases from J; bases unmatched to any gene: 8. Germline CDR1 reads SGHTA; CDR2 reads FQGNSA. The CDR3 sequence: CASSYTSGRPGEQYF. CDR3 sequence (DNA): TGTGCCAGCAGCTACACTAGCGGGAGGCCGGGGGAGCAGTACTTC.

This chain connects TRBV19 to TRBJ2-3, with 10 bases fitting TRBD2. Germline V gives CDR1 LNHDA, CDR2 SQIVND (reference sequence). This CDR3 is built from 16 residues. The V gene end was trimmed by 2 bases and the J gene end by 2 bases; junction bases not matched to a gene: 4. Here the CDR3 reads CASSIIAGGPTDTQYF. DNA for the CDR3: TGTGCCAGTAGTATAATAGCGGGAGGCCCCACAGATACGCAGTATTTT.

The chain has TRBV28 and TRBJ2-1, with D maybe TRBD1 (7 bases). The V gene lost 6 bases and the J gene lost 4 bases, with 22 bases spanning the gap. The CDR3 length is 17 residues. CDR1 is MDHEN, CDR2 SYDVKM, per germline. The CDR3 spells CASSQPRDSGGYNEQFF. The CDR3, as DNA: TGTGCCAGCAGCCAACCCAGGGACAGCGGAGGGTACAATGAGCAGTTCTTC.

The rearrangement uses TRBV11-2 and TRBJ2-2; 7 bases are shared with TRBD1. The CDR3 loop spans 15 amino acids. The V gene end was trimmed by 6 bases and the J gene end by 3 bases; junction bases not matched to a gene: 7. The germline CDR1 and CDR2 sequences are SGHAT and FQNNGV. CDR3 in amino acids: CASSTDRLHTGELFF. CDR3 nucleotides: TGTGCCAGCAGTACGGACAGGTTACACACCGGGGAGCTGTTTTTT.

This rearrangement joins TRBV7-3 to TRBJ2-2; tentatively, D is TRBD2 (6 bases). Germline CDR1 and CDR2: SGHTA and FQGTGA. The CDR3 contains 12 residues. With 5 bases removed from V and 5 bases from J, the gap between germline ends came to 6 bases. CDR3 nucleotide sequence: TGTGCCAGCAGCCGGGGGACCGGGGAGCTGTTTTTT. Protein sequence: CASSRGTGELFF.

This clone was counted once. DNA for the CDR3: TGTGCCAGCAGCAAAGTCTCAGGGGTCCCTAAAGGGATGAACACTGAAGCTTTCTTT. It specifies CASSKVSGVPKGMNTEAFF. The V call is TRBV21-1, the J call TRBJ1-1; the D segment call TRBD1 is taken from the table without a DNA check. TRBV21-1 is a pseudogene. CDR3 length: 19 amino acids.

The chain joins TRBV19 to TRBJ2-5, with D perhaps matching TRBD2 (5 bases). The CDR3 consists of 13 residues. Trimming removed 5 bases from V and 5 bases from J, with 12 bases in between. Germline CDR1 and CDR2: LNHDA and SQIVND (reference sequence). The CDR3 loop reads CASSLGVQETQYF. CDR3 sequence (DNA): TGTGCCAGTAGTCTCGGGGTCCAGGAGACCCAGTACTTC.

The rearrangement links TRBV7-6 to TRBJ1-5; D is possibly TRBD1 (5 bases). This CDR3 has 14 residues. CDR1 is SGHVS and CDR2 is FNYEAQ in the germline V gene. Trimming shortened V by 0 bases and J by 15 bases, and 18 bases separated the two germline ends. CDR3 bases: TGTGCCAGCAGCTTAGCTTCGGGGGGGGAACCGAGGCATTTT. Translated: CASSLASGGEPRHF.

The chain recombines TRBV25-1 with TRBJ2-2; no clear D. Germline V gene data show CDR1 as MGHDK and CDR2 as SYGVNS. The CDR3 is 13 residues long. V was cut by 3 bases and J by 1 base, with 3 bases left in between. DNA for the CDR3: TGTGCCAGCAGTGACGGGAACACCGGGGAGCTGTTTTTT. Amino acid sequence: CASSDGNTGELFF.

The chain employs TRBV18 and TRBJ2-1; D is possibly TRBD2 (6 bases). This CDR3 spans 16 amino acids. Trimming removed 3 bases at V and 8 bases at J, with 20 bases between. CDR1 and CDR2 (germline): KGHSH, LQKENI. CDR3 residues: CASSPRPGLEGHEQFF. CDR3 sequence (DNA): TGTGCCAGCTCACCGAGACCGGGACTGGAGGGCCATGAGCAGTTCTTC.